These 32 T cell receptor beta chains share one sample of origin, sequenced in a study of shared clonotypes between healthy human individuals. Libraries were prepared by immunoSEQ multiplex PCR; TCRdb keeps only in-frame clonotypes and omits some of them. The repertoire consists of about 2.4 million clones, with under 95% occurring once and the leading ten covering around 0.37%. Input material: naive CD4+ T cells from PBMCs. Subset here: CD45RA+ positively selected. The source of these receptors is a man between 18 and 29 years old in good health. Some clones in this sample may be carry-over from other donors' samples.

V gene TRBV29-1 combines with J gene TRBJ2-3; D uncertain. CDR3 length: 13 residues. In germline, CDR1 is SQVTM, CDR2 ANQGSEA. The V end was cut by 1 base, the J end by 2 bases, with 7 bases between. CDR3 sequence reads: CSVEGQVTDTQYF. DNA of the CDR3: TGCAGCGTTGAAGGGCAGGTCACAGATACGCAGTATTTT.

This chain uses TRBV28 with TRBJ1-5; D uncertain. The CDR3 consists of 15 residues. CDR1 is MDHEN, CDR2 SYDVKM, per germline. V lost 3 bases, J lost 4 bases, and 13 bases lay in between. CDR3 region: CASSFRFQINQPQHF. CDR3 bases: TGTGCCAGCAGTTTTAGGTTCCAGATAAATCAGCCCCAGCATTTT.

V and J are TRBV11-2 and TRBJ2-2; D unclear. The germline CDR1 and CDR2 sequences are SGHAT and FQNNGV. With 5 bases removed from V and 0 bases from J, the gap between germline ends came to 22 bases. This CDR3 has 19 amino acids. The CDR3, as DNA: TGTGCCAGCAGCGCCTTGGGGTCCGGGCCCAAGTCGAACACCGGGGAGCTGTTTTTT. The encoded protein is CASSALGSGPKSNTGELFF.

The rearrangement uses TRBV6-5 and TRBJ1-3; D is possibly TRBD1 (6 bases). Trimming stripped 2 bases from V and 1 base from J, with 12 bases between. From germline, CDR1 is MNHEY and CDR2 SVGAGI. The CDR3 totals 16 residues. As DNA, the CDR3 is TGTGCCAGCAGTTACCCTCGGGGGCCATCTGGAAACACCATATATTTT. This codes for CASSYPRGPSGNTIYF.

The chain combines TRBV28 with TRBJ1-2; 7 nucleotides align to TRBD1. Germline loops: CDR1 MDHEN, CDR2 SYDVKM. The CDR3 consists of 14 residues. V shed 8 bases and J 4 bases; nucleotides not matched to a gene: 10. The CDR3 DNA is TGTGCCAGCCGACCTTCGGGACAGCTCTATGGCTACACCTTC. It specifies CASRPSGQLYGYTF.

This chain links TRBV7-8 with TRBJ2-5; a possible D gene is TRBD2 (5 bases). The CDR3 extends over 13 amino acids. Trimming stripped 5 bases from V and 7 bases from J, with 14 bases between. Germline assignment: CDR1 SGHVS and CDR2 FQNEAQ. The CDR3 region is CASSPRAQLTQYF. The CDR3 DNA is TGTGCCAGCAGCCCGCGGGCCCAACTGACCCAGTACTTC.

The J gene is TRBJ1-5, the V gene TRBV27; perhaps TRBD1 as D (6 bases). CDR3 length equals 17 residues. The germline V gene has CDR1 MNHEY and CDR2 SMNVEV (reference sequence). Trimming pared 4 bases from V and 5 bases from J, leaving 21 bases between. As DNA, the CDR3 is TGTGCCAGCAGTTCCCCGGCCCAGGGGTCGCCCCATCAGCCCCAGCATTTT. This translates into CASSSPAQGSPHQPQHF.

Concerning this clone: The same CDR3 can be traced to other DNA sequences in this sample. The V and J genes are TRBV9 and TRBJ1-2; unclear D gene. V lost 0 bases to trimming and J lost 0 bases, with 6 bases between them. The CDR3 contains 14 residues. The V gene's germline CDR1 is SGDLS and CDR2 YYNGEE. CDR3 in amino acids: CASSVGGSNYGYTF. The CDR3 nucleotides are TGTGCCAGCAGCGTAGGTGGGTCTAACTATGGCTACACCTTC.

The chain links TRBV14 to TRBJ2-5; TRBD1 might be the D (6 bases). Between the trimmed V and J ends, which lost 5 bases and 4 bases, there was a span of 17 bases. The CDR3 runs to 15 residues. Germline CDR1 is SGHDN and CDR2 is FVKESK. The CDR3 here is CASSYTRGRRETQYF. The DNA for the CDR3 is TGTGCCAGCAGCTATACTAGGGGGAGACGAGAGACCCAGTACTTC.

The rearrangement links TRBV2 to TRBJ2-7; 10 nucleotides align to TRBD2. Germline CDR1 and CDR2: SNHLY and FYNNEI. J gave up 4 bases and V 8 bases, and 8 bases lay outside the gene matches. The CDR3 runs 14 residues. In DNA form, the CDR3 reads TGTGCCAGCGTGGCAGGGACTAGCGTTTACGAGCAGTACTTC. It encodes CASVAGTSVYEQYF.

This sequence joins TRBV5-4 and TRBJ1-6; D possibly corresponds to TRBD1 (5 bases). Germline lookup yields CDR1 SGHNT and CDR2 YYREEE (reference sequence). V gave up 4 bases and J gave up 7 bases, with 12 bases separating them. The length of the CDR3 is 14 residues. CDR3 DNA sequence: TGTGCCAGCAGCCGGGGGACCTCAAATTCACCCCTCCACTTT. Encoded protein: CASSRGTSNSPLHF. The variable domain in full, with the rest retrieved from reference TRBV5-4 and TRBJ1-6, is ETGVTQSPTHLIKTRGQQVTLRCSSQSGHNTVSWYQQALGQGPQFIFQYYREEENGRGNFPPRFSGLQFPNYSSELNVNALELDDSALYLCASSRGTSNSPLHFGNGTRLTVT.

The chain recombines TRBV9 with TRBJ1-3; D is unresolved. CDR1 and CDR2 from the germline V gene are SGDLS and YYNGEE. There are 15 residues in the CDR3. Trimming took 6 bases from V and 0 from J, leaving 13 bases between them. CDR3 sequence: CASNPGSSSGNTIYF. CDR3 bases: TGTGCCAGCAATCCAGGATCCAGCTCTGGAAACACCATATATTTT.

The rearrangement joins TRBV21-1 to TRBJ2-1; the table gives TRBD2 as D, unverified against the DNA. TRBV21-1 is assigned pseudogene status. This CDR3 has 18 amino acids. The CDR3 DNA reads TGTGCCAGCAGCAAAGTAGTCGCGGCTAGCGGGGGCTACAATGAGCAGTTCTTC. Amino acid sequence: CASSKVVAASGGYNEQFF.

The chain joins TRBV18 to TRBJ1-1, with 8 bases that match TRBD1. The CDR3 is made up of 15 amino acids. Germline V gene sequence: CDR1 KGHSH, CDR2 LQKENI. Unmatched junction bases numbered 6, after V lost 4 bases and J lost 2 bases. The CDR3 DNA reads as TGTGCCAGCTCACGACCGACAGGGGCTAACACTGAAGCTTTCTTT. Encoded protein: CASSRPTGANTEAFF.

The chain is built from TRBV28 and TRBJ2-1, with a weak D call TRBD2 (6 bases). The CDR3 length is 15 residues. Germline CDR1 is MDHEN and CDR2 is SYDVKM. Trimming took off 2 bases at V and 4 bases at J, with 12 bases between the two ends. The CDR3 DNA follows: TGTGCCAGCAGTTTACCGGGACTCATATACAATGAGCAGTTCTTC. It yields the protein CASSLPGLIYNEQFF.

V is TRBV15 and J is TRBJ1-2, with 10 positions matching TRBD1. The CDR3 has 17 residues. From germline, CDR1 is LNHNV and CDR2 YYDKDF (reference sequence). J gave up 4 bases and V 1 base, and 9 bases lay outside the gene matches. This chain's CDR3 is CATSRAAGQGDLYGYTF. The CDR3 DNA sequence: TGTGCCACCAGCAGAGCAGCCGGACAGGGGGACCTCTATGGCTACACCTTC. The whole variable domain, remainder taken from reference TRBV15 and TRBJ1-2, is DAMVIQNPRYQVTQFGKPVTLSCSQTLNHNVMYWYQQKSSQAPKLLFHYYDKDFNNEADTPDNFQSRRPNTSFCFLDIRSPGLGDTAMYLCATSRAAGQGDLYGYTFGSGTRLTVV.

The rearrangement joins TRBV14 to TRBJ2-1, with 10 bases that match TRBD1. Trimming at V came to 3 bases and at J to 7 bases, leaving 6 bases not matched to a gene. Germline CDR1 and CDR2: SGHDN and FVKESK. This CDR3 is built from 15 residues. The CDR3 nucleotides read TGTGCCAGCAGCCACCGGGACAGGGGAGGAAATGAGCAGTTCTTC. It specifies CASSHRDRGGNEQFF.

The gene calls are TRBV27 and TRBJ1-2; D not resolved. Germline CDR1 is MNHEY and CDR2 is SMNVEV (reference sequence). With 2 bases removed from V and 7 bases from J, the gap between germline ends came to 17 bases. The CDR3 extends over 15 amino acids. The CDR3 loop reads CASSLMSARSTGYTF. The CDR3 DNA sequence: TGTGCCAGCAGTTTAATGTCGGCGAGGAGCACTGGCTACACCTTC.

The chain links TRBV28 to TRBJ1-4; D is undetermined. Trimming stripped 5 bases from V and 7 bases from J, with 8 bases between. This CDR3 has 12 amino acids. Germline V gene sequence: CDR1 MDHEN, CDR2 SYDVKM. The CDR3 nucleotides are TGTGCCAGCAGTCGATGGAGTGAAAAACTGTTTTTT. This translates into CASSRWSEKLFF. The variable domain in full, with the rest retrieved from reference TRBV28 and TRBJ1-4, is DVKVTQSSRYLVKRTGEKVFLECVQDMDHENMFWYRQDPGLGLRLIYFSYDVKMKEKGDIPEGYSVSREKKERFSLILESASTNQTSMYLCASSRWSEKLFFGSGTQLSVL.

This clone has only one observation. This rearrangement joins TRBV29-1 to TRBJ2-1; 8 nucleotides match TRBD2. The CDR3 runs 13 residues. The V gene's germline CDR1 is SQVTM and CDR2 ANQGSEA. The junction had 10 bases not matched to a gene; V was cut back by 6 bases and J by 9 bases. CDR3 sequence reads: CSVAGPRGGEQFF. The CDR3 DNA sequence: TGCAGCGTCGCCGGTCCACGGGGGGGTGAGCAGTTCTTC.

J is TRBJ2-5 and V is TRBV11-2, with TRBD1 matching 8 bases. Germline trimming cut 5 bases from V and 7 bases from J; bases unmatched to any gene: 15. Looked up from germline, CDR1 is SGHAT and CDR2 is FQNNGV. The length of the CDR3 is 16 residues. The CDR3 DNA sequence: TGTGCCAGCAGCCGGACAGGGTACCGGTACGTGGGGACCCAGTACTTC. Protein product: CASSRTGYRYVGTQYF.

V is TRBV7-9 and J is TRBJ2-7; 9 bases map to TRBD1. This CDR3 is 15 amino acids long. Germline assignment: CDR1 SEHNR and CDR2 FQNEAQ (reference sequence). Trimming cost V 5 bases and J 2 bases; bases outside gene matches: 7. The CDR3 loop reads CASSIRQGETYEQYF. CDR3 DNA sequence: TGTGCCAGCAGCATAAGACAGGGGGAAACCTACGAGCAGTACTTC.

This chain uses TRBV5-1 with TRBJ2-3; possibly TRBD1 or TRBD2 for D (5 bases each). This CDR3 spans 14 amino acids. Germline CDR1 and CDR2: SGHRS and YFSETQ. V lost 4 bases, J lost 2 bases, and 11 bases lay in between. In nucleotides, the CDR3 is TGCGCCAGCAGCACTGGGGGTATCACAGATACGCAGTATTTT. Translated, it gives CASSTGGITDTQYF.

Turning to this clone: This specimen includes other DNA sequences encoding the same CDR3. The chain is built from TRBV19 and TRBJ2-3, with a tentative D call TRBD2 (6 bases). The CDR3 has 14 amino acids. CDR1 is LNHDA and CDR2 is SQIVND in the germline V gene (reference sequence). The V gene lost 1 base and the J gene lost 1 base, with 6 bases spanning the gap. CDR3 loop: CASSIGGGTDTQYF. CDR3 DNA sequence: TGTGCCAGTAGTATAGGCGGGGGCACAGATACGCAGTATTTT.

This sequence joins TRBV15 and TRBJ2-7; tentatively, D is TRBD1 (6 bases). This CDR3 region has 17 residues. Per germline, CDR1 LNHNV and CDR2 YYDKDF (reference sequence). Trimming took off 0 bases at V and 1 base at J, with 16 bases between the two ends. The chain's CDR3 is CATSRDRSYTGSYEQYF. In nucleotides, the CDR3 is TGTGCCACCAGCAGAGATCGTAGCTATACAGGGTCCTACGAGCAGTACTTC.

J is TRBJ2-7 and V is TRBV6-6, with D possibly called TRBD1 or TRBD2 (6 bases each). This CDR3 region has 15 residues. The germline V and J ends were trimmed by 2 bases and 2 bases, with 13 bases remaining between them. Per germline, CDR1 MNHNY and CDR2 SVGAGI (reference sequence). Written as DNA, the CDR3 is TGTGCCAGCAGTTACGGAGGGGCAGGGGCCTACGAGCAGTACTTC. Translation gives CASSYGGAGAYEQYF.

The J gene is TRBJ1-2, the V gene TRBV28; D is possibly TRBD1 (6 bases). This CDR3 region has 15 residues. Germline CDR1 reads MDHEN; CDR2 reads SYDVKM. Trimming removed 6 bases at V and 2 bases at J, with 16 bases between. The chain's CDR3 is CASSPPRTANYGYTF. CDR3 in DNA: TGTGCCAGCAGCCCGCCGAGGACAGCCAACTATGGCTACACCTTC.

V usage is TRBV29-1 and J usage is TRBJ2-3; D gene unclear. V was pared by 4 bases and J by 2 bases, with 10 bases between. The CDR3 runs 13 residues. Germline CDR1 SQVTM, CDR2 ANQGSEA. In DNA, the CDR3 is TGCAGCGTTGGAGGAATAGTCACAGATACGCAGTATTTT. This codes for CSVGGIVTDTQYF.

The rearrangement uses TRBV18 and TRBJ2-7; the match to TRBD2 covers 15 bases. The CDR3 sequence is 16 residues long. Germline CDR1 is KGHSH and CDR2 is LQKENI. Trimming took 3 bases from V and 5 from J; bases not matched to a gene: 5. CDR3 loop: CASSPGTSGRLDEQYF. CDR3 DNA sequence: TGTGCCAGCTCACCCGGGACTAGCGGGAGGCTCGACGAGCAGTACTTC.

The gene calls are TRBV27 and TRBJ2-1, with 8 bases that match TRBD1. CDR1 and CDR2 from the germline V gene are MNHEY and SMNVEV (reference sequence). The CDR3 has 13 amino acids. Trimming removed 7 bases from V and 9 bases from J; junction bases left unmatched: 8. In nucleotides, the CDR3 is TGTGCCAGCAATGACAGGGGTAGTGGTGAGCAGTTCTTC. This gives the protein CASNDRGSGEQFF.

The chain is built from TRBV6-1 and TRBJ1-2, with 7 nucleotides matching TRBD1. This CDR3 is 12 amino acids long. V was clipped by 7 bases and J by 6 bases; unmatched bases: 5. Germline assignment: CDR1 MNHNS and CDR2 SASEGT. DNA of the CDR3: TGTGCCAGCAACAGGGGTCGGGATGGCTACACCTTC. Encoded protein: CASNRGRDGYTF.

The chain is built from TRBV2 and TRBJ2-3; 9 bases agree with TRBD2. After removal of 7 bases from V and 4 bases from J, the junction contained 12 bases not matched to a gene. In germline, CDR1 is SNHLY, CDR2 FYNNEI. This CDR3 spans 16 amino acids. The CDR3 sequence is CASKVSAGGWADTQYF. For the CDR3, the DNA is TGTGCCAGCAAAGTCTCGGCGGGAGGGTGGGCAGATACGCAGTATTTT.